This T cell receptor beta chain derives from a study of vaccination and CD4 T cells after COVID-19. Study overall: There were six male and four female convalescents, and two of them were Hispanic.

As for this clonotype: The target antigen is unknown.

Cultured CD4+ T cell DNA was sequenced using the Oncomine TCR Beta short-read assay. Scientists extracted genomic DNA from CD4+ T cells grown in culture. TCRdb fed the PCR reads into MiXCR, producing one record per CDR3 protein. The profile shows about 11,000 distinct CDR3 sequences, approximately 50% of them singletons. Treatment meaning: approximately nine-day PBMC culture with coronavirus spike peptide pools or control peptides (ViraFEST assay). J lost 5 bases, V lost 6 bases, and 8 bases had no gene match. The CDR3 contains 15 residues. Germline V gene data show CDR1 as MNHNS and CDR2 as SASEGT. The specimen was CD4+ T cells from blood, cultured in vitro. This receptor was obtained from a human donor who had recovered from COVID-19. This sequence joins TRBV6-1 and TRBJ2-7; 12 bases fit TRBD2. CDR3 DNA: TGTGCCAGCAGCGTTACTAGCGGGGGGAATCACGAGCAGTACTTC. As protein: CASSVTSGGNHEQYF.